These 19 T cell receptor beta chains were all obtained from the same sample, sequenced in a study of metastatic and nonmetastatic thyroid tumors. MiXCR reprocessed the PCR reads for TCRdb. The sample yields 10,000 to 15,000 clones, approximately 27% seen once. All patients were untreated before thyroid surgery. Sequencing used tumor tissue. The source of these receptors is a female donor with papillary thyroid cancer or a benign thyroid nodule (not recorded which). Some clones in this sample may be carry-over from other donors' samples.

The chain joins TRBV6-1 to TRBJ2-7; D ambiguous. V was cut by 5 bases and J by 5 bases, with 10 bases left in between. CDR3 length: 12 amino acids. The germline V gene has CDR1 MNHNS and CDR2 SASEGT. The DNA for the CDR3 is TGTGCCAGCAGTCCCTCCCCGGACGAGCAGTACTTC. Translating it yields CASSPSPDEQYF.

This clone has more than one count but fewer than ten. The CDR3 nucleotides are TGTGCCAGCAGATCTAGCGGTTACGAGCAGTACTTC. Residues: CASRSSGYEQYF. V gene TRBV6-1 combines with J gene TRBJ2-7, with TRBD2 matching over 7 bases. J was trimmed by 4 bases and V by 6 bases; bases with no gene match: 3. Germline loops: CDR1 MNHNS, CDR2 SASEGT. The CDR3 sequence is 12 residues long.

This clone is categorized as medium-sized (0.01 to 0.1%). The CDR3 DNA follows: TGTGCCAGCAGTCAGGGATCCGTCAATGAGCAGTTCTTC. It codes for CASSQGSVNEQFF. The chain carries TRBV6-1 and TRBJ2-1; D might be TRBD1 (5 bases). CDR3 length: 13 amino acids. CDR1 is MNHNS and CDR2 is SASEGT in the germline V gene. The ends were cut back, 5 bases at V and 6 bases at J, with 11 bases in the middle.

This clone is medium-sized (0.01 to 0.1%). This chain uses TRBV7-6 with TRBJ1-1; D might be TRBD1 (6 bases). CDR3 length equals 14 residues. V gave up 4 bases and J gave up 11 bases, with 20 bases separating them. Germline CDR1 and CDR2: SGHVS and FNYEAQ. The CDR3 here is CASSYKAGGARAFF. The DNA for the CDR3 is TGTGCCAGCAGCTACAAAGCCGGGGGCGCGCGGGCTTTCTTT.

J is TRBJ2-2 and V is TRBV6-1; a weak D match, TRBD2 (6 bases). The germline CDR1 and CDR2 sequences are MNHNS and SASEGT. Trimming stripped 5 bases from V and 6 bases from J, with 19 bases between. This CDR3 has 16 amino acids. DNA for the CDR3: TGTGCCAGCAGTCCACCGCGGGATCGAAGGGCCGGGGAGCTGTTTTTT. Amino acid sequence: CASSPPRDRRAGELFF.

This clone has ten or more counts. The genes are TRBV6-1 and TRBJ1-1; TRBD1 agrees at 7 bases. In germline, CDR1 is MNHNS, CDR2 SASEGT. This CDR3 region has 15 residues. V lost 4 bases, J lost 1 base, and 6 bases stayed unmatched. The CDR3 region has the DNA TGTGCCAGCAGTGCGTCGACAGGGTCGAACACTGAAGCTTTCTTT. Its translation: CASSASTGSNTEAFF.

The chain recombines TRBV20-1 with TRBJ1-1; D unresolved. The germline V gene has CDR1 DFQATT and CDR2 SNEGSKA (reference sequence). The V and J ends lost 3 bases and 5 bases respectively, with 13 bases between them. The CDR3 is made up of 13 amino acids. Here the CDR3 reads CSASPRTPTEAFF. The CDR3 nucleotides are TGCAGTGCTAGCCCCAGGACTCCTACTGAAGCTTTCTTT.

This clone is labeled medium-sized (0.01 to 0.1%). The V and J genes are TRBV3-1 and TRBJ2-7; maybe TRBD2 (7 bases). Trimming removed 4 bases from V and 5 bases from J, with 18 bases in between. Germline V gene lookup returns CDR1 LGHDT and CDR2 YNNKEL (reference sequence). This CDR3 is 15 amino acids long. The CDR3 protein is CASSPATGGGDEQYF. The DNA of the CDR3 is TGTGCCAGCAGCCCGGCTACGGGGGGCGGGGACGAGCAGTACTTC.

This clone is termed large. Here the CDR3 DNA reads TGTGCCAGCAGCCCGCAGCGGGGGGGCCGAGAGACCCAGTACTTC. Its translation is CASSPQRGGRETQYF. The gene calls are TRBV28 and TRBJ2-5; 10 nucleotides match TRBD2. Germline lookup yields CDR1 MDHEN and CDR2 SYDVKM. CDR3 length equals 15 residues. Trimming took 6 bases from V and 4 from J; bases not matched to a gene: 8.

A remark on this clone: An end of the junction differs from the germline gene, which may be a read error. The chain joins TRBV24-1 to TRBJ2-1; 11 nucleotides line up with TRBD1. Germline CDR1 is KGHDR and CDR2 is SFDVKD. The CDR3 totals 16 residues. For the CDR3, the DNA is TGTTCCACCCATGGGACAGGGGGAAGGTCTTACAATGAGCAGTTCTTC. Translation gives CSTHGTGGRSYNEQFF.

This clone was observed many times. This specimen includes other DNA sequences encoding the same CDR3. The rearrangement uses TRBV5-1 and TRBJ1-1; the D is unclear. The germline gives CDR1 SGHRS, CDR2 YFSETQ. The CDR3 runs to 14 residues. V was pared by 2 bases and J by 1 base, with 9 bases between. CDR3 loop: CASSFFSGNTEAFF. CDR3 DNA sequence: TGCGCCAGCAGCTTCTTTTCGGGGAACACTGAAGCTTTCTTT.

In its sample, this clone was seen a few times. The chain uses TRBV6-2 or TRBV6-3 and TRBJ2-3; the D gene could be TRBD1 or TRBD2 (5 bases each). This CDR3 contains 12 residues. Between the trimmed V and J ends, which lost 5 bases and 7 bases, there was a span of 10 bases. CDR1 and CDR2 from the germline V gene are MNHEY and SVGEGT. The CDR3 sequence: CASSPRGNTQYF. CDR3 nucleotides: TGTGCCAGCAGTCCGAGGGGAAATACGCAGTATTTT.

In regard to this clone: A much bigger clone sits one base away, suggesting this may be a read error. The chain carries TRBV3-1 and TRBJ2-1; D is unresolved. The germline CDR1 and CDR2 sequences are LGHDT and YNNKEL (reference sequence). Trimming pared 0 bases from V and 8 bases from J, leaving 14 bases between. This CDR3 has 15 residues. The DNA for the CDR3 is TGTGCCAGCAGCCAAGATCGGGCCGGTTGCGATGAGCAGTTCTTC. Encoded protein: CASSQDRAGCDEQFF.

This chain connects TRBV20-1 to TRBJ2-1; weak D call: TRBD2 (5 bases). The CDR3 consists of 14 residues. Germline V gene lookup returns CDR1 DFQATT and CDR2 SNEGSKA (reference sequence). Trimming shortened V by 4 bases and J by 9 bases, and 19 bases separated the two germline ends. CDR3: CSATVSQDLGEQFF. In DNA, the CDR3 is TGCAGTGCTACCGTATCCCAGGACTTGGGTGAGCAGTTCTTC.

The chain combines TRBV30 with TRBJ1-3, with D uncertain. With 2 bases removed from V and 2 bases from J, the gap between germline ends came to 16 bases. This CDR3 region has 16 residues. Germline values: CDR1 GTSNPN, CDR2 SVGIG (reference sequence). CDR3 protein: CAWSSTETSPGNTIYF. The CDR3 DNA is TGTGCCTGGAGTAGTACGGAGACATCACCTGGAAACACCATATATTTT.

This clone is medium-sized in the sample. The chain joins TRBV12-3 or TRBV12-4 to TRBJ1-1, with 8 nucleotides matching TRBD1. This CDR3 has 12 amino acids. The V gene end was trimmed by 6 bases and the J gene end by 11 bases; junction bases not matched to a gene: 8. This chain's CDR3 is CASRFGGTGAFF. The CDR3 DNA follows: TGTGCCAGCAGATTCGGAGGGACAGGTGCTTTCTTT.

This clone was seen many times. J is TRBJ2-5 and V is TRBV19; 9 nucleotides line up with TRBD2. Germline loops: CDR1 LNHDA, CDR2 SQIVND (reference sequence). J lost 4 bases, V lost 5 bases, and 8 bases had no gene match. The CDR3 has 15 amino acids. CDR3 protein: CASSLAGEGGETQYF. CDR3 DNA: TGTGCCAGTAGTTTAGCGGGAGAAGGGGGAGAGACCCAGTACTTC.

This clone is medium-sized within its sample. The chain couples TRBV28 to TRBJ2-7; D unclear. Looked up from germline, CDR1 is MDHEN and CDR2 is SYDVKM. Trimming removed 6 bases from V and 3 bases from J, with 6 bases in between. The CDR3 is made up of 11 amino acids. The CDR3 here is CASSSYYEQYF. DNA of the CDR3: TGTGCCAGCAGCTCCTACTACGAGCAGTACTTC. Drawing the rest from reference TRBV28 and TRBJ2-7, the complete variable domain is DVKVTQSSRYLVKRTGEKVFLECVQDMDHENMFWYRQDPGLGLRLIYFSYDVKMKEKGDIPEGYSVSREKKERFSLILESASTNQTSMYLCASSSYYEQYFGPGTRLTVT.

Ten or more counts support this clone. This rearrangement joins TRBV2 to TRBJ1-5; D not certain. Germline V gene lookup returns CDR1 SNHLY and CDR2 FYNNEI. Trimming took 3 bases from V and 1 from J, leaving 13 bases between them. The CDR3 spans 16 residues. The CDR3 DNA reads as TGTGCCAGCAGTGAGTTGGGTCGAGGAAGCAATCAGCCCCAGCATTTT. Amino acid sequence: CASSELGRGSNQPQHF.